The clone carrying this T cell receptor (beta chain) has a handful of counts. Its antigen is as yet unknown. This CDR3 has 16 amino acids. J was trimmed by 4 bases and V by 2 bases; bases with no gene match: 8. This specimen belongs to a study of T cell repertoires in cytomegalovirus infection. About the research overall: HLA-B-restricted CMV epitopes that are well studied, plus recently identified HLA-C-restricted ones, were used by the study. Matching HLA type, along with CMV infection, was indicated by public TCR beta signatures.

TCRdb redid the calling of the reads with MiXCR, one entry per CDR3 protein. The table includes approximately 74,000 distinct CDR3 sequences, approximately 39% detected once. Whole-study findings and limits: Based on cumulative public TCR beta family frequency, carriers of CMV plus the relevant HLA were identified. Ex vivo, HLA-C-restricted CMV-specific TCR beta clonotypes prevailed over the rest of the response.

This specimen consisted of CD8+ T cells from cultured PBMCs, obtained from culture after CMV antigen stimulation. The gene calls are TRBV12-3 or TRBV12-4 and TRBJ2-1; 7 bases agree with TRBD2. The receptor's source is a human donor in good health (CMV status not recorded). Some clones in this sample may be carry-over from other donors' samples. The CDR3 protein is CASSLFRLASYNEQFF. CDR3 coding DNA: TGTGCCAGCAGTTTATTTCGACTAGCCTCTTACAATGAGCAGTTCTTC.